A single sample is the source of the 23 T cell receptor beta chains below, sequenced in a study of cytomegalovirus exposure and HLA in healthy donors. The PCR employed 60 Vbeta primers together with 13 Jbeta primers. The assay was immunoSEQ multiplex PCR, and TCRdb's table has in-frame clones only and misses some. This sample yields some 90,000 clones, of which approximately 81% are seen a single time; approximately 3% belongs to the top ten. The sequenced sample consisted of PBMCs. These receptors all stem from a woman in her forties in good health and CMV-seronegative.

The chain employs TRBV9 and TRBJ2-1; TRBD2 might be the D (6 bases). Between the trimmed V and J ends, which lost 4 bases and 8 bases, there was a span of 16 bases. The CDR3 sequence is 14 residues long. The germline CDR1 and CDR2 sequences are SGDLS and YYNGEE. CDR3 sequence (DNA): TGTGCCAGCAGCTTCACGACTAGGATGTATGAGCAGTTCTTC. Its protein is CASSFTTRMYEQFF.

The chain couples TRBV29-1 to TRBJ1-3; D not certain. The CDR3 has 12 amino acids. Trimming took 3 bases from V and 6 from J, leaving 9 bases between them. Germline lookup yields CDR1 SQVTM and CDR2 ANQGSEA. CDR3 DNA sequence: TGCAGCGTTGAGATACAGTCAAACACCATATATTTT. It specifies CSVEIQSNTIYF.

The V and J genes are TRBV11-1 and TRBJ2-1; 7 bases map to TRBD1. J lost 3 bases, V lost 8 bases, and 10 bases had no gene match. This CDR3 is 15 amino acids long. Germline V lookup: CDR1 SGHAT, CDR2 FQDESV (reference sequence). The CDR3 coding sequence is TGTGCCAGCCACACAGGGGAAAAGATCTACAATGAGCAGTTCTTC. Translating gives CASHTGEKIYNEQFF.

The chain has TRBV5-1 and TRBJ2-3; TRBD1 agrees at 7 bases. CDR3 size: 16 residues. V dropped 4 bases and J dropped 1; count of bases not matched to a gene: 9. Looked up from germline, CDR1 is SGHRS and CDR2 is YFSETQ. The CDR3 region has the DNA TGCGCCAGCAGCACCCTACGGACAGGCCGCACAGATACGCAGTATTTT. The encoded protein is CASSTLRTGRTDTQYF.

The chain is built from TRBV20-1 and TRBJ2-7; D gene uncertain. The V gene's germline CDR1 is DFQATT and CDR2 SNEGSKA (reference sequence). Trimming pared 6 bases from V and 3 bases from J, leaving 9 bases between. The CDR3 consists of 11 residues. In DNA form, the CDR3 reads TGCAGTGCGCAGACTGGCTACGAGCAGTACTTC. It encodes CSAQTGYEQYF.

This sequence joins TRBV27 and TRBJ2-4; 10 bases align to TRBD2. The CDR3 is 19 amino acids. V trimming: 5 bases; J trimming: 0 bases; junction bases outside the gene matches: 13. The germline gives CDR1 MNHEY, CDR2 SMNVEV (reference sequence). The CDR3 is CASSPRTSGLTVAKNIQYF. The CDR3 region has the DNA TGTGCCAGCAGTCCTCGGACTAGCGGATTAACTGTAGCCAAAAACATTCAGTACTTC.

As concerns this clone: At the DNA level, this CDR3 is encoded by other sequences in the same sample as well. The chain combines TRBV7-6 with TRBJ1-1, with 9 bases identical to TRBD1. CDR1 and CDR2 (germline): SGHVS, FNYEAQ. The V segment lost 4 bases and the J segment 2 bases; nucleotides outside the gene matches: 5. This CDR3 has 15 amino acids. CDR3: CASSSGQGRNTEAFF. CDR3 in DNA: TGTGCCAGCAGCTCCGGACAGGGGAGAAACACTGAAGCTTTCTTT.

The chain couples TRBV28 to TRBJ2-5; 7 nucleotides line up with TRBD2. CDR3 length: 13 residues. V lost 7 bases, J lost 9 bases, and 11 bases stayed unmatched. The V gene's germline CDR1 is MDHEN and CDR2 SYDVKM. The chain's CDR3 is CASTSGLLWAQYF. CDR3 nucleotides: TGTGCCAGCACCTCGGGACTATTGTGGGCCCAGTACTTC. The full variable domain, completed using reference TRBV28 and TRBJ2-5, is DVKVTQSSRYLVKRTGEKVFLECVQDMDHENMFWYRQDPGLGLRLIYFSYDVKMKEKGDIPEGYSVSREKKERFSLILESASTNQTSMYLCASTSGLLWAQYFGPGTRLLVL.

The chain couples TRBV7-9 to TRBJ2-2, with a tentative D call TRBD2 (5 bases). CDR3 length: 17 residues. Germline V CDR1 and CDR2: SEHNR, FQNEAQ (reference sequence). Trimming removed 2 bases at V and 2 bases at J, with 15 bases between. CDR3 nucleotides: TGTGCCAGCAGCTTATTTTACGGGAAACGAAACACCGGGGAGCTGTTTTTT. Its protein product is CASSLFYGKRNTGELFF.

The chain uses TRBV5-1 and TRBJ2-3, with 7 bases aligning to TRBD1. After removal of 2 bases from V and 0 bases from J, the junction contained 3 bases not matched to a gene. CDR3 size: 15 residues. Germline CDR1 and CDR2: SGHRS and YFSETQ. The CDR3 region has the DNA TGCGCCAGCAGCTTTGAGGGACAGAGCACAGATACGCAGTATTTT. Amino acid sequence: CASSFEGQSTDTQYF. Full variable domain (missing parts from reference TRBV5-1 and TRBJ2-3): KAGVTQTPRYLIKTRGQQVTLSCSPISGHRSVSWYQQTPGQGLQFLFEYFSETQRNKGNFPGRFSGRQFSNSRSEMNVSTLELGDSALYLCASSFEGQSTDTQYFGPGTRLTVL.

This clone turned up a few times. This sequence joins TRBV5-1 and TRBJ2-2, with D possibly matching TRBD1 (5 bases). V lost 1 base and J lost 0, with 7 bases in between. CDR1 is SGHRS and CDR2 is YFSETQ in the germline V gene. This CDR3 spans 15 amino acids. CDR3 sequence (DNA): TGCGCCAGCAGCTTGACAGGTCCGAACACCGGGGAGCTGTTTTTT. Translation: CASSLTGPNTGELFF.

This chain uses TRBV6-5 with TRBJ2-3; tentative D call: TRBD1 (6 bases). From germline, CDR1 is MNHEY and CDR2 SVGAGI. The length of the CDR3 is 14 residues. With 8 bases removed from V and 2 bases from J, the gap between germline ends came to 14 bases. The DNA of the CDR3 is TGTGCCAGCGCTAGGTACAGGGCCACAGATACGCAGTATTTT. Amino acids: CASARYRATDTQYF.

The chain recombines TRBV19 with TRBJ2-5, with a weak D call TRBD1 (6 bases). This CDR3 contains 13 residues. CDR1 and CDR2 (germline): LNHDA, SQIVND (reference sequence). V was shortened by 6 bases and J by 5 bases, with 13 bases between the two germline ends. This CDR3 reads CASRGPGAETQYF. CDR3 coding DNA: TGTGCCAGTAGGGGGCCAGGGGCCGAGACCCAGTACTTC.

The chain couples TRBV10-3 to TRBJ1-1, with a possible D match to TRBD1 (6 bases). The CDR3 has 17 amino acids. The V gene lost 4 bases and the J gene lost 3 bases, with 21 bases spanning the gap. Germline CDR1 reads ENHRY; CDR2 reads SYGVKD. As DNA, the CDR3 is TGTGCCATCAGTGCGAGGGGGACACTGGGGCTAGACACTGAAGCTTTCTTT. It specifies CAISARGTLGLDTEAFF.

The genes are TRBV7-9 and TRBJ2-2; 10 nucleotides agree with TRBD1. The V gene end was trimmed by 4 bases and the J gene end by 3 bases; junction bases not matched to a gene: 11. Germline-derived CDR1 and CDR2 are SEHNR and FQNEAQ (reference sequence). The CDR3 totals 18 residues. The chain's CDR3 is CASSWDGGTGVYTGELFF. CDR3 DNA: TGTGCCAGCAGCTGGGACGGAGGGACAGGGGTTTACACCGGGGAGCTGTTTTTT. The full variable domain, its missing parts supplied by reference TRBV7-9 and TRBJ2-2, is DTGVSQNPRHKITKRGQNVTFRCDPISEHNRLYWYRQTLGQGPEFLTYFQNEAQLEKSRLLSDRFSAERPKGSFSTLEIQRTEQGDSAMYLCASSWDGGTGVYTGELFFGEGSRLTVL.

This clone appeared a few times. The rearrangement joins TRBV7-3 to TRBJ2-3, with 8 bases matching TRBD1. This CDR3 has 17 residues. Germline assignment: CDR1 SGHTA and CDR2 FQGTGA. Losses at the gene ends were 2 bases for V and 4 bases for J; bases not matched to a gene: 11. CDR3 sequence: CASSLQGAFREPDTQYF. The DNA for the CDR3 is TGTGCCAGCAGCTTACAGGGGGCGTTCCGGGAGCCAGATACGCAGTATTTT. The entire variable domain, with the rest obtained from reference TRBV7-3 and TRBJ2-3, is as follows: GAGVSQTPSNKVTEKGKYVELRCDPISGHTALYWYRQSLGQGPEFLIYFQGTGAADDSGLPNDRFFAVRPEGSVSTLKIQRTERGDSAVYLCASSLQGAFREPDTQYFGPGTRLTVL.

The CDR3 loop is CASSLRTGYNEQFF. As DNA, the CDR3 is TGTGCCAGCAGCTTACGGACAGGCTACAATGAGCAGTTCTTC. The rearrangement uses TRBV11-3 and TRBJ2-1; the match to TRBD1 covers 7 bases. Germline-derived CDR1 and CDR2 are SGHNT and YENEEA. V lost 2 bases, J lost 3 bases, and 1 base stayed unmatched. This CDR3 is 14 amino acids long.

The chain is built from TRBV28 and TRBJ2-1; 8 bases map to TRBD2. The CDR3 sequence is 15 residues long. The germline CDR1 and CDR2 sequences are MDHEN and SYDVKM. The V segment lost 0 bases and the J segment 4 bases; nucleotides outside the gene matches: 2. The DNA for the CDR3 is TGTGCCAGCAGTTTATGGCAGCGGGGGTACAATGAGCAGTTCTTC. It specifies CASSLWQRGYNEQFF.

This clone was found once. The conserved final phenylalanine or tryptophan is absent from the CDR3, which likely points to a read error. It is unclear where the CDR3 begins or ends on the DNA, so no DNA is shown, and the CDR3 is as TCRdb lists it. This rearrangement joins TRBV6-5 to TRBJ1-1. The CDR3 spans 13 residues, counting both ends. Germline V gene data show CDR1 as MNHEY and CDR2 as SVGAGI. CDR3 sequence: CASSTRASQILLI.

This clone was recorded once. The rearrangement uses TRBV5-1 and TRBJ2-7; TRBD1 matches 7 bases. Germline CDR1 and CDR2: SGHRS and YFSETQ. Trimming removed 4 bases from V and 2 bases from J; junction bases left unmatched: 9. The CDR3 consists of 15 residues. CDR3 sequence reads: CASSGERGLAYEQYF. The CDR3 bases are TGCGCCAGCAGCGGGGAGAGGGGGCTAGCCTACGAGCAGTACTTC.

V and J are TRBV6-7 and TRBJ2-1; the match to TRBD2 covers 9 bases. TRBV6-7 has ORF status, its function being uncertain. The CDR3 covers 16 residues. V lost 2 bases to trimming and J lost 7 bases; unmatched junction nucleotides: 9. The CDR3 loop is CASSYGSAGGQNEQFF. The CDR3 DNA sequence: TGTGCCAGCAGTTACGGAAGTGCGGGAGGGCAGAATGAGCAGTTCTTC.

The chain recombines TRBV25-1 with TRBJ1-6, with 7 bases aligning to TRBD1. With 4 bases clipped from V and 7 bases from J, the junction kept 4 bases outside the gene matches. Germline V gene data show CDR1 as MGHDK and CDR2 as SYGVNS. This CDR3 is built from 14 residues. The CDR3 here is CASSVGQLNSPLHF. For the CDR3, the DNA is TGTGCCAGCAGTGTGGGACAGCTAAATTCACCCCTCCACTTT.

The chain recombines TRBV28 with TRBJ1-1; 12 bases match TRBD1. The CDR3 loop spans 17 amino acids. CDR1 is MDHEN and CDR2 is SYDVKM in the germline V gene. Trimming cost V 6 bases and J 3 bases; bases outside gene matches: 11. The CDR3: CASSDPGQGALDTEAFF. CDR3 coding DNA: TGTGCCAGCAGCGATCCGGGACAGGGGGCGCTTGACACTGAAGCTTTCTTT.